This TCR beta chain comes out of a study of identical twins. Findings and limits, study-wide: The conclusions drew on cross-sectional statistical analysis instead of tracking the same donors.

This clonotype was counted a few times. The antigen is undetermined. All donors were healthy Caucasians. Germline V gene sequence: CDR1 SGHTA, CDR2 FQGNSA. Deletions cut 5 bases from V and 0 bases from J, with 14 bases between. CDR3 size: 15 residues. TCRdb re-called the 5' RACE reads through MiXCR, storing one row per CDR3 protein. In the table there are about 290,000 distinct CDR3 sequences, roughly 10% of which are singletons. This sample also belongs to another study, concerning yellow fever vaccine responses in identical twins. From that study: Twins reportedly had a vaccine T cell response that seemed partly convergent, partly personalized.

The chain recombines TRBV7-2 with TRBJ2-7; no reliable D call. Sequencing was carried out using CD8+ T cells sorted from blood. The receptor's source is a woman between 18 and 29 years old in good health. The CDR3 spells CASSGPDGSSYEQYF. The CDR3 nucleotides are TGTGCCAGCAGCGGACCGGACGGCAGCTCCTACGAGCAGTACTTC.